The 19 T cell receptor beta chains reported below all come from one sample, sequenced in a study of blood T cell repertoires in COVID-19. Assay used: immunoSEQ multiplex PCR; TCRdb lists only in-frame clones, some missing. Among over 200,000 clones listed, 88% were seen once. The sequenced sample consisted of peripheral blood. The receptors stem from a woman in her twenties or thirties with acute or convalescent COVID-19.

The chain is built from TRBV7-2 and TRBJ2-5; 8 nucleotides agree with TRBD1. V was pared by 0 bases and J by 0 bases, with 3 bases of the junction left unmatched. Germline values: CDR1 SGHTA, CDR2 FQGNSA. This CDR3 contains 16 residues. The CDR3 DNA is TGTGCCAGCAGCTTAGCGCAGGGGGCAAACCAAGAGACCCAGTACTTC. Its protein product is CASSLAQGANQETQYF.

The gene calls are TRBV21-1 and TRBJ1-1. TRBV21-1 is a pseudogene. This CDR3 region has 15 residues. This CDR3 reads CASSPEEGGDTEAFF. CDR3 in DNA: TGTGCCAGCAGCCCAGAGGAGGGGGGGGACACTGAAGCTTTCTTT.

The rearrangement uses TRBV6-6 and TRBJ2-3, with TRBD2 identical over 10 bases. Germline V gives CDR1 MNHNY, CDR2 SVGAGI (reference sequence). This CDR3 has 17 amino acids. J gave up 0 bases and V 5 bases, and 8 bases lay outside the gene matches. The CDR3 is CASSRGTSGTSTDTQYF. The DNA of the CDR3 is TGTGCCAGCAGTCGCGGAACTAGCGGGACTAGCACAGATACGCAGTATTTT.

The chain is built from TRBV7-3 and TRBJ2-4; 10 bases match TRBD1. The CDR3 length is 13 residues. Germline CDR1 is SGHTA and CDR2 is FQGTGA. V was clipped by 6 bases and J by 7 bases; unmatched bases: 3. CDR3 residues: CASSTTGGNIQYF. The CDR3 DNA is TGTGCCAGCAGTACGACAGGGGGCAACATTCAGTACTTC.

This chain uses TRBV30 with TRBJ1-5, with 9 bases matching TRBD1. The CDR3 totals 17 residues. Looked up from germline, CDR1 is GTSNPN and CDR2 is SVGIG (reference sequence). V was pared by 1 base and J by 5 bases, with 12 bases of the junction left unmatched. In DNA, the CDR3 is TGTGCCTGGAGTGCCGGGACAGGGTGGTATTGGGATCAGCCCCAGCATTTT. Its protein is CAWSAGTGWYWDQPQHF.

The genes are TRBV23-1 and TRBJ2-3; D unclear. TRBV23-1 is annotated as an ORF whose role is uncertain. V was cut by 3 bases and J by 3 bases, with 7 bases left in between. The CDR3 sequence is 13 residues long. CDR3 residues: CASSHVTTDTQYF. CDR3 DNA sequence: TGCGCCAGCAGTCACGTTACTACAGATACGCAGTATTTT.

The chain carries TRBV9 and TRBJ2-3; 8 bases are a match to TRBD2. The CDR3 contains 15 residues. Germline loops: CDR1 SGDLS, CDR2 YYNGEE. V shed 4 bases, J shed 1 base, and the junction held 5 bases outside the gene matches. The CDR3 region is CASSPGGGRTDTQYF. As DNA, the CDR3 is TGTGCCAGCAGCCCCGGCGGGGGGCGCACAGATACGCAGTATTTT. Full variable domain (outside the CDR3, taken from reference TRBV9 and TRBJ2-3): DSGVTQTPKHLITATGQRVTLRCSPRSGDLSVYWYQQSLDQGLQFLIQYYNGEERAKGNILERFSAQQFPDLHSELNLSSLELGDSALYFCASSPGGGRTDTQYFGPGTRLTVL.

The chain recombines TRBV6-6 with TRBJ2-7, with 7 bases aligning to TRBD1. V trimming: 6 bases; J trimming: 7 bases; junction bases outside the gene matches: 30. Germline V gene sequence: CDR1 MNHNY, CDR2 SVGAGI (reference sequence). The CDR3 is made up of 20 amino acids. The CDR3 loop is CASSLEGASSSGLLFREQYF. CDR3 bases: TGTGCCAGCAGCTTAGAGGGGGCATCATCTTCAGGACTCCTCTTTAGGGAGCAGTACTTC.

For the CDR3, the DNA is TGTGCCACCAGTGATTTTTATCCCTCGGCGATTAGGAGCTCCTACGAGCAGTACTTC. Translation gives CATSDFYPSAIRSSYEQYF. This rearrangement joins TRBV24-1 to TRBJ2-7, with D unresolved. Germline loops: CDR1 KGHDR, CDR2 SFDVKD. This CDR3 has 19 amino acids. V was cut by 1 base and J by 0 bases, with 21 bases left in between.

This chain uses TRBV10-3 with TRBJ1-3, with 7 bases aligning to TRBD1. Germline assignment: CDR1 ENHRY and CDR2 SYGVKD. J gave up 4 bases and V 9 bases, and 12 bases lay outside the gene matches. The CDR3 is 15 amino acids. CDR3 sequence: CAMSAGTAIGNTIYF. The CDR3 DNA follows: TGTGCCATGTCCGCCGGGACAGCCATCGGAAACACCATATATTTT.

The chain has TRBV27 and TRBJ2-1, with TRBD1 matching 10 bases. Germline CDR1 and CDR2: MNHEY and SMNVEV (reference sequence). This CDR3 contains 14 residues. V lost 6 bases, J lost 4 bases, and 3 bases stayed unmatched. The CDR3, as DNA: TGTGCCAGCAGCGGGACAGGGGTATACAATGAGCAGTTCTTC. Translation: CASSGTGVYNEQFF.

This rearrangement joins TRBV27 to TRBJ2-7; 7 positions agree with TRBD2. The CDR3 contains 13 residues. Trimming removed 10 bases from V and 4 bases from J; junction bases left unmatched: 10. The germline V gene encodes CDR1 MNHEY and CDR2 SMNVEV (reference sequence). The CDR3 DNA sequence: TGTGCCATCGAGACTCCGGGGGGATACGAGCAGTACTTC. Translating it yields CAIETPGGYEQYF.

The V and J genes are TRBV27 and TRBJ2-3; 13 bases map to TRBD2. Germline-derived CDR1 and CDR2 are MNHEY and SMNVEV (reference sequence). V lost 4 bases to trimming and J lost 4 bases; unmatched junction nucleotides: 5. This CDR3 contains 16 residues. The chain's CDR3 is CASSWLLAGGADTQYF. DNA of the CDR3: TGTGCCAGCAGTTGGTTACTAGCGGGAGGGGCAGATACGCAGTATTTT.

The chain combines TRBV10-3 with TRBJ1-3; D is perhaps TRBD1 (6 bases). The CDR3 has 16 amino acids. CDR1 and CDR2 from the germline V gene are ENHRY and SYGVKD. V shed 2 bases and J shed 3 bases, with 14 bases lying between them. CDR3: CAISETPGASGNTIYF. CDR3 DNA: TGTGCCATCAGTGAGACCCCAGGGGCCAGTGGAAACACCATATATTTT.

V is TRBV2 and J is TRBJ1-2; maybe TRBD1 (5 bases). The CDR3 contains 12 residues. Germline assignment: CDR1 SNHLY and CDR2 FYNNEI. V was clipped by 4 bases and J by 6 bases, with 9 bases between them. The CDR3: CASSAPGDGYTF. CDR3 DNA: TGTGCCAGCAGTGCCCCGGGGGATGGCTACACCTTC.

Only one count was recorded for this clone. The chain employs TRBV9 and TRBJ2-2; 9 bases align to TRBD2. V lost 1 base, J lost 1 base, and 8 bases stayed unmatched. Germline V gene lookup returns CDR1 SGDLS and CDR2 YYNGEE. The CDR3 is made up of 18 amino acids. The CDR3 coding sequence is TGTGCCAGCAGCGTATCCTTGTTAGCGGGGGAGAACACCGGGGAGCTGTTTTTT. Amino acids: CASSVSLLAGENTGELFF.

The rearrangement joins TRBV5-6 to TRBJ2-7; the match to TRBD2 covers 14 bases. V lost 3 bases and J lost 4; bases outside the gene matches: 6. The CDR3 covers 16 residues. Germline V lookup: CDR1 SGHDT, CDR2 YYEEEE. CDR3 bases: TGTGCCAGCAGCTCTCCGGGACTAGCGGGAGTATACGAGCAGTACTTC. This codes for CASSSPGLAGVYEQYF.

This chain links TRBV7-3 with TRBJ1-1, with 8 bases identical to TRBD1. The CDR3 is 13 residues long. Germline-derived CDR1 and CDR2 are SGHTA and FQGTGA. V dropped 5 bases and J dropped 14; count of bases not matched to a gene: 13. CDR3 nucleotide sequence: TGTGCCAGCAGCGCTAAAGGGACAGGACAGCAGTTCTTT. It specifies CASSAKGTGQQFF.

The chain recombines TRBV6-6 with TRBJ2-7, with a possible D match to TRBD1 (6 bases). V was shortened by 6 bases and J by 2 bases, with 20 bases between the two germline ends. Germline V gene sequence: CDR1 MNHNY, CDR2 SVGAGI (reference sequence). The CDR3 consists of 16 residues. CDR3 in amino acids: CASSPWGQMNPYEQYF. The CDR3 DNA is TGTGCCAGCAGCCCCTGGGGGCAGATGAACCCCTACGAGCAGTACTTC.